The rows below give T cell receptor beta chains drawn from one sample of a study of identical twins. TCRdb passed the 5' RACE reads through MiXCR, listing each CDR3 protein once. The table has roughly 350,000 distinct CDR3 sequences, 9% to 10% seen once. The sequenced sample consisted of naive T cells sorted from blood. The receptors shown here come from a woman between 50 and 59 years old in good health. CDR3s include the opening cysteine and the closing phenylalanine or tryptophan. The D gene is left open where the match is weak. Clone size, where shown, is once, few, many, or a class for clones that have expanded.

V	size	D	J	DNA	CDR3
TRBV2	few	TRBD2	TRBJ2-2	TGTGCCAGCAGCCCAATAGCGGGATATATGGCCGGGGAGCTGTTTTTT	CASSPIAGYMAGELFF
TRBV29-1	many	.	TRBJ1-1	TGCAGCGCTCGACTAGAAAACACTGAAGCTTTCTTT	CSARLENTEAFF
TRBV29-1	.	.	TRBJ1-4	TGCAGCGTTGATCTGGGGACGGACTATGAAAAACTGTTTTTT	CSVDLGTDYEKLFF
TRBV4-1	many	TRBD2	TRBJ2-7	TGCGCCAGCAGCCAAGATTCAAGCGGGAGGCAAGACGAGCAGTACTTC	CASSQDSSGRQDEQYF
TRBV13	.	.	TRBJ2-3	TGTGCCAGCAGCCGTATTGATACGCAGTATTTT	CASSRIDTQYF
TRBV29-1	.	TRBD1	TRBJ2-7	TGCAGCGTTGAAGTTGGGACAGGGAACGAGCAGTACTTC	CSVEVGTGNEQYF
TRBV12-3/TRBV12-4	many	.	TRBJ2-3	TGTGCCAGCAGTTTGCGGAGCACAGATACGCAGTATTTT	CASSLRSTDTQYF
TRBV4-1	.	TRBD2	TRBJ2-2	TGCGCCAGCAGCCAAGGGGGGCGGACTAGCGGGCTGAACACCGGGGAGCTGTTTTTT	CASSQGGRTSGLNTGELFF
TRBV6-5	many	TRBD2	TRBJ2-1	TGTGCCAGCAGTTACAACAAAGCTACGGGACTACTATACAATGAGCAGTTCTTC	CASSYNKATGLLYNEQFF
TRBV29-1	many	.	TRBJ1-1	TGCAGCGTTGACGATCATTTCACTGAAGCTTTCTTT	CSVDDHFTEAFF
TRBV5-1	few	TRBD2	TRBJ2-1	TGCGCCAGCAGCCACTTGGATTTTCTCCCTAGCGGCCTTAACAATGAGCAGTTCTTC	CASSHLDFLPSGLNNEQFF
TRBV7-9	few	.	TRBJ2-5	TGTGCCAGCAGCTTAGGGGGCGGTGGGAGGACACAAGAGACCCAGTACTTC	CASSLGGGGRTQETQYF
TRBV7-9	many	.	TRBJ1-3	TGTGCCAGCAGCTTCCGAGACTCTGGAAACACCATATATTTT	CASSFRDSGNTIYF
TRBV11-3	few	TRBD2	TRBJ2-3	TGTGCCAGCAGCTTAGGCGGGAGGAGGGCAGATACGCAGTATTTT	CASSLGGRRADTQYF
TRBV5-1	many	TRBD1	TRBJ1-1	TGCGCCAGCAGCCCAGGACAGGCGAACACTGAAGCTTTCTTT	CASSPGQANTEAFF
TRBV5-5	.	.	TRBJ2-1	TGTGCCAGCATAGTCGGTCCCTACAATGAGCAGTTCTTC	CASIVGPYNEQFF
TRBV7-6	.	TRBD1	TRBJ2-7	TGTGCCAGCAGCTCCCGGACAGGGCCCTACGAGCAGTACTTC	CASSSRTGPYEQYF
TRBV12-3/TRBV12-4	few	TRBD2	TRBJ2-7	TGTGCCAGCAGCCTATCAGGGAGGGACGGGGAGCAGTACTTC	CASSLSGRDGEQYF
TRBV19	.	.	TRBJ2-1	TGTGCCAGCACCCACGATGGAGGGCTCGCAGAGCAGTTCTTC	CASTHDGGLAEQFF
TRBV12-3/TRBV12-4	few	.	TRBJ2-1	TGTGCCAGCAGTCCCGGGACGGGTGGCTTTGAGCAGTTCTTC	CASSPGTGGFEQFF